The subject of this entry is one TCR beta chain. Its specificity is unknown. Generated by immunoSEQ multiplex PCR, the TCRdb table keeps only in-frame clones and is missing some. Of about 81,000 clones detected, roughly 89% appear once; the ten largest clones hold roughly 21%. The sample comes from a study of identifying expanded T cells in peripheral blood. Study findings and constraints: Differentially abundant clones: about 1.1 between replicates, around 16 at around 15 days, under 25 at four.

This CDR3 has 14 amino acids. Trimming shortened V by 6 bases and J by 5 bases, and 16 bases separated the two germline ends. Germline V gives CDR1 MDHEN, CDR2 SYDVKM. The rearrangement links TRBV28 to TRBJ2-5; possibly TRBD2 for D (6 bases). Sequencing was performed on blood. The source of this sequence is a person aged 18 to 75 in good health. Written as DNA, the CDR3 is TGTGCCAGCAGCCCGGCCGGAGGGTCTGAGACCCAGTACTTC. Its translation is CASSPAGGSETQYF.